The rows below give T cell receptor beta chains drawn from one sample of a study of Graves' ophthalmopathy and Graves' hyperthyroidism. One entry per CDR3 protein, called by TCRdb with MiXCR from the multiplex PCR reads. The table records some 1.1 million distinct CDR3 sequences, about two fifths of them present only once. The sample comprised peripheral blood or thyroid tissue (not recorded which). The receptors shown here come from an adult man with Graves' hyperthyroidism. Each CDR3 is given with its conserved first and last residue. A D gene is named only where the DNA matches it firmly. Only part of the rows carry a size: once, few, many, or a class if the clone is expanded.

D gene | J gene | V gene | clone size | CDR3 protein | CDR3 DNA
. | TRBJ1-2 | TRBV2 | . | CASSGVGVSYGYTF | TGTGCCAGCAGTGGGGTGGGGGTCAGCTATGGCTACACCTTC
TRBD1 | TRBJ1-1 | TRBV10-3 | . | CATRGQGTDAFF | TGTGCCACCAGGGGACAGGGGACGGACGCTTTCTTT
TRBD2 | TRBJ2-7 | TRBV20-1 | once | CSATLSGIYKQYF | TGCAGTGCTACCCTTAGCGGGATTTACAAGCAGTACTTC
. | TRBJ2-7 | TRBV5-1 | . | CASSLVGSEEYF | TGCGCCAGCAGCTTGGTGGGCTCCGAGGAGTACTTC
. | TRBJ2-2 | TRBV4-3 | . | CASSQERGPNTGELFF | TGCGCCAGCAGCCAAGAGAGAGGGCCGAACACCGGGGAGCTGTTTTTT
. | TRBJ1-2 | TRBV29-1 | many | CSVEDSTPNYGYTF | TGCAGCGTTGAAGACAGTACCCCTAACTATGGCTACACCTTC
TRBD1 | TRBJ1-1 | TRBV15 | . | CATSELGTGIANTEAFF | TGTGCCACCAGTGAGTTAGGGACAGGGATAGCGAACACTGAAGCTTTCTTT
. | TRBJ1-5 | TRBV2 | many | CATRTENQPQHF | TGTGCCACCAGGACGGAGAATCAGCCCCAGCATTTT
. | TRBJ1-6 | TRBV2 | few | CASKRDRANSPLHF | TGTGCCAGCAAAAGAGACAGAGCTAATTCACCCCTCCACTTT
. | TRBJ2-3 | TRBV29-1 | once | CSFRGRGAQDTQYF | TGCAGCTTCCGGGGCAGGGGGGCCCAAGATACGCAGTATTTT
. | TRBJ2-5 | TRBV29-1 | . | CSSVDSQETQYF | TGCAGCTCGGTGGACTCTCAAGAGACCCAGTACTTC
. | TRBJ2-7 | TRBV20-1 | . | CSASFEGVSPYEQYF | TGCAGTGCTAGTTTTGAGGGGGTATCTCCCTACGAGCAGTACTTC
TRBD1 | TRBJ2-5 | TRBV5-1 | . | CASSSRRDRAPETQYF | TGCGCCAGCAGCTCGAGGCGGGACAGGGCGCCAGAGACCCAGTACTTC
. | TRBJ2-7 | TRBV4-3 | . | CASSQDPFGGPYEQYF | TGCGCCAGCAGCCAAGATCCTTTTGGGGGGCCCTACGAGCAGTACTTC
TRBD1 | TRBJ2-5 | TRBV5-4 | . | CASSHAGTGGPETQYF | TGTGCCAGCAGCCATGCCGGGACAGGGGGCCCGGAGACCCAGTACTTC
. | TRBJ1-1 | TRBV29-1 | . | CSVQSGRYIAEAFF | TGCAGCGTCCAATCGGGACGATACATCGCTGAAGCTTTCTTT
. | TRBJ2-7 | TRBV7-9 | . | CASSPGVALSYEQYF | TGTGCCAGCAGCCCAGGGGTGGCCCTTTCCTACGAGCAGTACTTC
TRBD1 | TRBJ1-5 | TRBV4-3 | few | CASSQDRGRGQPQHF | TGCGCCAGCAGCCAAGACAGGGGGCGAGGTCAGCCCCAGCATTTT
TRBD1 | TRBJ1-2 | TRBV6-5 | few | CASSYPGQEFYGYTF | TGTGCCAGCAGTTACCCGGGACAGGAATTCTATGGCTACACCTTC
TRBD1 | TRBJ2-7 | TRBV13 | many | CASSPGGQDEQYF | TGTGCCAGCAGCCCAGGGGGCCAGGACGAGCAGTACTTC
. | TRBJ1-1 | TRBV4-1 | many | CASSQASTEAFF | TGCGCCAGCAGCCAAGCATCCACTGAAGCTTTCTTT
. | TRBJ2-2 | TRBV19 | . | CASTRLANPTGELFF | TGTGCCAGTACCCGGCTAGCGAATCCCACCGGGGAGCTGTTTTTT
. | TRBJ2-5 | TRBV25-1 | . | CASSVGSVSYGQYF | TGTGCTAGTAGTGTCGGGAGTGTCTCGTACGGGCAGTACTTC
. | TRBJ1-5 | TRBV7-2 | . | CASSPPRRSNQPQHF | TGTGCCAGCAGCCCCCCGAGAAGGAGCAATCAGCCCCAGCATTTT
. | TRBJ2-7 | TRBV29-1 | many | CSVVFVPGQGITTRTYEQYF | TGCAGCGTTGTTTTCGTCCCGGGGCAGGGTATCACGACCAGGACCTACGAGCAGTACTTC
TRBD2 | TRBJ2-7 | TRBV5-1 | . | CSSSPTSGPYEQYF | TGCTCCAGCAGCCCCACTAGCGGTCCTTACGAGCAGTACTTC
TRBD1 | TRBJ1-1 | TRBV29-1 | . | CSVETRDRGETEAFF | TGCAGCGTTGAAACTAGGGACAGGGGGGAAACTGAAGCTTTCTTT
TRBD2 | TRBJ2-7 | TRBV5-1 | many | CASSYPGTSDPYEQYF | TGCGCCAGCAGCTACCCCGGGACTAGCGATCCCTACGAGCAGTACTTC
. | TRBJ1-5 | TRBV5-8 | few | CASSRNLGGNQPQHF | TGTGCCAGCAGCCGCAACCTGGGGGGCAATCAGCCCCAGCATTTT
. | TRBJ2-7 | TRBV28 | many | CASEGAYEQYF | TGTGCCAGCGAGGGGGCCTACGAGCAGTACTTC
. | TRBJ2-2 | TRBV12-3/TRBV12-4 | many | CASARRATNTGELFF | TGTGCCAGCGCTAGAAGGGCCACGAACACCGGGGAGCTGTTTTTT
TRBD1 | TRBJ2-2 | TRBV4-3 | . | CASSQVTGGTGELFF | TGCGCCAGCAGCCAAGTCACAGGGGGCACCGGGGAGCTGTTTTTT
. | TRBJ1-1 | TRBV5-1 | many | CASSPKLQGRPVEAFF | TGCGCCAGCAGCCCTAAGCTACAGGGACGGCCAGTTGAAGCTTTCTTT
. | TRBJ2-5 | TRBV7-2 | . | CASSRPPEETQYF | TGTGCCAGCAGCCGTCCTCCAGAAGAGACCCAGTACTTC
. | TRBJ2-7 | TRBV11-2 | . | CASSFTEISYEQYF | TGTGCCAGCAGTTTTACGGAAATTTCCTACGAGCAGTACTTC
. | TRBJ2-5 | TRBV11-2 | many | CASSLDAQETQYF | TGTGCCAGCAGCTTAGACGCCCAAGAGACCCAGTACTTC
. | TRBJ1-1 | TRBV12-3/TRBV12-4 | many | CASRWLNTEAFF | TGTGCCAGTCGGTGGTTGAACACTGAAGCTTTCTTT
. | TRBJ1-2 | TRBV29-1 | many | CSVLAPANYGYTF | TGCAGCGTTTTGGCACCGGCAAACTATGGCTACACCTTC
. | TRBJ2-2 | TRBV7-2 | many | CASSLRGANTGELFF | TGTGCCAGCAGCTTACGCGGAGCGAACACCGGGGAGCTGTTTTTT
. | TRBJ1-1 | TRBV6-5 | . | CASSYSTTVEAFF | TGTGCCAGCAGTTACTCGACGACAGTTGAAGCTTTCTTT
TRBD1 | TRBJ2-1 | TRBV10-3 | . | CAISGTANPQQFF | TGTGCCATCAGCGGGACAGCTAACCCGCAGCAGTTCTTC
. | TRBJ2-7 | TRBV15 | many | CATSLPPVHYEQYF | TGTGCCACCAGCCTCCCTCCTGTTCACTACGAGCAGTACTTC